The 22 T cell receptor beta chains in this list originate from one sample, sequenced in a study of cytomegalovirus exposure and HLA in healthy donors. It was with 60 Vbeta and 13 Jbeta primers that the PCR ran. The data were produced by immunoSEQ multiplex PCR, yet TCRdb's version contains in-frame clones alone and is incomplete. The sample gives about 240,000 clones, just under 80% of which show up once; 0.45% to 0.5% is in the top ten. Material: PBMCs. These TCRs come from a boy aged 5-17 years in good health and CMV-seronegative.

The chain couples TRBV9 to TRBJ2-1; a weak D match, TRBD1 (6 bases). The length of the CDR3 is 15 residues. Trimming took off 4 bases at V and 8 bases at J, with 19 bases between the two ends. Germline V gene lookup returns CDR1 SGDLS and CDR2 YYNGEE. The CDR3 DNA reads TGTGCCAGCAGCAGACCGGGACGGAAGGGGGATGAGCAGTTCTTC. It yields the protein CASSRPGRKGDEQFF.

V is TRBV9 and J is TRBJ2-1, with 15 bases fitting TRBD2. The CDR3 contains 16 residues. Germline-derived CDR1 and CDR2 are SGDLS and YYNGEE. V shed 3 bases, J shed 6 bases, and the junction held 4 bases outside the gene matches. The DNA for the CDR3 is TGTGCCAGCAGCGCCACGGGACTAGCGGGAGGCAATGAGCAGTTCTTC. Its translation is CASSATGLAGGNEQFF.

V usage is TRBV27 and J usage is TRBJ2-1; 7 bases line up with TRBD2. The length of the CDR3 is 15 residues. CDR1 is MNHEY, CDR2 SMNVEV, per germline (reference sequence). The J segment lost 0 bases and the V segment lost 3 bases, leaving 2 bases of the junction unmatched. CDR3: CASSFRDYSYNEQFF. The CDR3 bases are TGTGCCAGCAGTTTCCGGGACTACTCCTACAATGAGCAGTTCTTC.

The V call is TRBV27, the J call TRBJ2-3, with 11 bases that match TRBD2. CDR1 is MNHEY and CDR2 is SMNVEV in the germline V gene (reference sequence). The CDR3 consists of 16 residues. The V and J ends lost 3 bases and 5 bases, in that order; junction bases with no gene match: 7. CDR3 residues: CASSFLSSGGKDTQYF. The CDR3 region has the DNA TGTGCCAGCAGTTTTCTCTCTAGCGGGGGGAAAGATACGCAGTATTTT.

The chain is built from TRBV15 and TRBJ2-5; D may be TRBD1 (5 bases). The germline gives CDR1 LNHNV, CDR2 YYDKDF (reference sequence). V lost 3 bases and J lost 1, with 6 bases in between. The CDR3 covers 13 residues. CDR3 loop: CATSRGRQETQYF. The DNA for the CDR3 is TGTGCCACCAGCAGGGGGCGCCAAGAGACCCAGTACTTC.

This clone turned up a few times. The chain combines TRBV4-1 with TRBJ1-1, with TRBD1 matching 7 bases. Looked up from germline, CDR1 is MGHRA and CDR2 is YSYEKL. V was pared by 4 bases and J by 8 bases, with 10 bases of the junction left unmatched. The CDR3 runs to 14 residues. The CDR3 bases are TGCGCCAGCAGCCTAGATGGGTCGGGACAGGAAGCTTTCTTT. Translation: CASSLDGSGQEAFF.

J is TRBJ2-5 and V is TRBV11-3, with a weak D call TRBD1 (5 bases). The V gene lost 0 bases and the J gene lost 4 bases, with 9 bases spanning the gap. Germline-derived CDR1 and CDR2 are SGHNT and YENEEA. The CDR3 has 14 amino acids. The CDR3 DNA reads TGTGCCAGCAGCTTAGATCGCAGGGTAGAGACCCAGTACTTC. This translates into CASSLDRRVETQYF.

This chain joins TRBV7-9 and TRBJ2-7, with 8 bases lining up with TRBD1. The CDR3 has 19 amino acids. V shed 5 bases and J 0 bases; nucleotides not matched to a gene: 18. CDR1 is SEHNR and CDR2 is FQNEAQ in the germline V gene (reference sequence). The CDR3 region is CASSPTPSGQGSSSYEQYF. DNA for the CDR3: TGTGCCAGCAGCCCAACCCCAAGCGGACAGGGCTCAAGCTCCTACGAGCAGTACTTC.

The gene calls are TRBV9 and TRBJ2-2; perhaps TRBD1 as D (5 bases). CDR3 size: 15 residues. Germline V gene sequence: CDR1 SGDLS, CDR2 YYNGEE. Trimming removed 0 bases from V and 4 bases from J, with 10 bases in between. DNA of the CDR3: TGTGCCAGCAGCGTAGAGGGGAAGGGCACCGGGGAGCTGTTTTTT. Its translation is CASSVEGKGTGELFF.

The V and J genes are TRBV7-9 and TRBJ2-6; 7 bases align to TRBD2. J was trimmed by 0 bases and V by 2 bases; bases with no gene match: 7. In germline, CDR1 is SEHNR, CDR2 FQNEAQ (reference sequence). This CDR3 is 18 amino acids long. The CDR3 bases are TGTGCCAGCAGCTTATTGGGCGGCGGGAGCTCTGGGGCCAACGTCCTGACTTTC. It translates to CASSLLGGGSSGANVLTF.

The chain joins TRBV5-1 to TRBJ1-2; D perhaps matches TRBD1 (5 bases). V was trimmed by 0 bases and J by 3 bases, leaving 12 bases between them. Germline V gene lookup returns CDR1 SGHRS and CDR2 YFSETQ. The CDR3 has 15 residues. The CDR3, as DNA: TGCGCCAGCAGCTTGGGGACATTTCGTGACTATGGCTACACCTTC. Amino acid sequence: CASSLGTFRDYGYTF.

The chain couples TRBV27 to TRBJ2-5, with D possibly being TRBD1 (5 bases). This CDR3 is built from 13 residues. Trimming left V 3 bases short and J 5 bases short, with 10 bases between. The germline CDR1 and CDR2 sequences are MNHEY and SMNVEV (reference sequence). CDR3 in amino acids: CASSLAGPETQYF. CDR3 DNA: TGTGCCAGCAGTTTGGCAGGGCCGGAGACCCAGTACTTC.

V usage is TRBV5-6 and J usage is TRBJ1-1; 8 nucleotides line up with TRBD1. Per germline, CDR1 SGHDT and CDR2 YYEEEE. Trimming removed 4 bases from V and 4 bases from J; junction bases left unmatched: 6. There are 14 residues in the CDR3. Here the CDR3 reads CASSKDRASTEAFF. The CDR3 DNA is TGTGCCAGCAGCAAGGACAGGGCGAGCACTGAAGCTTTCTTT.

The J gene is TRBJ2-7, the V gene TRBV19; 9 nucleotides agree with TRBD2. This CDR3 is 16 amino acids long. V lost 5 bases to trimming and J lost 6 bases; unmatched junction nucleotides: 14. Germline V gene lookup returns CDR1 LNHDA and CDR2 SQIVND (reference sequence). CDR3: CASSVRPGTSHGEQYF. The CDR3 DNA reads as TGTGCCAGTAGTGTACGCCCGGGGACTAGCCACGGCGAGCAGTACTTC.

CDR3 sequence: CATQGTGVRVTEAFF. CDR3 coding DNA: TGTGCCACCCAGGGAACAGGGGTTAGGGTCACTGAAGCTTTCTTT. This chain joins TRBV19 and TRBJ1-1; 7 bases agree with TRBD1. Looked up from germline, CDR1 is LNHDA and CDR2 is SQIVND (reference sequence). The CDR3 extends over 15 amino acids. Germline trimming cut 10 bases from V and 4 bases from J; bases unmatched to any gene: 15.

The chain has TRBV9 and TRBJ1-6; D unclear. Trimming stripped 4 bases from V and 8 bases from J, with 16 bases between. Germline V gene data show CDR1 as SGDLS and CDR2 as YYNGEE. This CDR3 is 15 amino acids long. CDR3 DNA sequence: TGTGCCAGCAGCCCTAGATGGGTTCGAGATTCACCCCTCCACTTT. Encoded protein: CASSPRWVRDSPLHF.

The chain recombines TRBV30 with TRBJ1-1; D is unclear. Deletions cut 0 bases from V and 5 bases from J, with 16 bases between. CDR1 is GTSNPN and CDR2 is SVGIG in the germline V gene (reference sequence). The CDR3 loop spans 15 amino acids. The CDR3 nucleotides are TGTGCCTGGAGTGTACATTTGAGGGTTTGGACTGAAGCTTTCTTT. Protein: CAWSVHLRVWTEAFF.

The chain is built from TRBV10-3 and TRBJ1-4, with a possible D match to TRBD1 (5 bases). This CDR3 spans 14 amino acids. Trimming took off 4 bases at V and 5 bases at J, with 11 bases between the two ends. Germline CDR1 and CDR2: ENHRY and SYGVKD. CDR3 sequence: CAISAGQGNEKLFF. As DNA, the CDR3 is TGTGCCATCAGTGCCGGGCAGGGCAATGAAAAACTGTTTTTT.

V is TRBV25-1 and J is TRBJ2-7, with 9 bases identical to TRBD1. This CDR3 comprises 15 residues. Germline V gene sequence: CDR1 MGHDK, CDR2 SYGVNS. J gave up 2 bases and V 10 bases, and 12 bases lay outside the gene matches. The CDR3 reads CATTPGQGWTYEQYF. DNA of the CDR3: TGTGCCACCACCCCTGGACAGGGGTGGACCTACGAGCAGTACTTC.

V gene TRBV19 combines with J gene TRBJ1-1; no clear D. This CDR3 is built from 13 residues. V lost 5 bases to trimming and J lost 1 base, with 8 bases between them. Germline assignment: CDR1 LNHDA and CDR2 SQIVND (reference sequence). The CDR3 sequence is CASSVTENTEAFF. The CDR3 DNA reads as TGTGCCAGTAGTGTAACAGAGAACACTGAAGCTTTCTTT.

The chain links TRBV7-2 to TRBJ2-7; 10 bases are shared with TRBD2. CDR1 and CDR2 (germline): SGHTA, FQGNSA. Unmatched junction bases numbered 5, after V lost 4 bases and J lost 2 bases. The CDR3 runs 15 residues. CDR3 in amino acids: CASSSPSGGAYEQYF. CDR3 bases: TGTGCCAGCAGCTCCCCTAGCGGGGGCGCCTACGAGCAGTACTTC.

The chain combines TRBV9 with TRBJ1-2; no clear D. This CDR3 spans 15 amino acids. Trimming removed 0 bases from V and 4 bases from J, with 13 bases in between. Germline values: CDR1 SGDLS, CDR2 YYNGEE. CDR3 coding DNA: TGTGCCAGCAGCGTAGGGGCCCTTTATAGCTATGGCTACACCTTC. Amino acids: CASSVGALYSYGYTF.